This T cell receptor (beta chain) appears in the sequencing data of a study of T-cell memory formation after mild COVID-19. TCRdb re-derived calls from the 5' RACE reads in MiXCR, one entry per CDR3 protein. Of fewer than 95,000 distinct CDR3 sequences listed, about 13% are singletons. V was trimmed by 4 bases and J by 2 bases, leaving 11 bases between them. Germline loops: CDR1 SGHAT, CDR2 FQDESV (reference sequence). The CDR3 spans 14 residues. The TCR comes from an adult woman who had mild COVID-19 (a few samples of this study predate the infection). Cell type and time point are not known. This chain links TRBV11-1 with TRBJ2-5; D is ambiguous. The material sequenced was PBMCs or a T cell subset sorted from them (not recorded which). The CDR3 here is CASSSIGEQETQYF. The CDR3, as DNA: TGTGCCAGCAGCTCAATCGGAGAGCAAGAGACCCAGTACTTC.